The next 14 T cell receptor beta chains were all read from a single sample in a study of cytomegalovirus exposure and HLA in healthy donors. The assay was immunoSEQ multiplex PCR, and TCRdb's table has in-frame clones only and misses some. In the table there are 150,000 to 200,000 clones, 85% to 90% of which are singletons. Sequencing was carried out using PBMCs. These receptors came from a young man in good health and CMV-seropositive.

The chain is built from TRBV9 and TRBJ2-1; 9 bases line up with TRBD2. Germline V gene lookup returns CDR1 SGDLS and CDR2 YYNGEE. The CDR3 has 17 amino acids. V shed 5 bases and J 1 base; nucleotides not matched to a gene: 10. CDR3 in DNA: TGTGCCAGCAGAGGGGGGTTAGCGGGAGAATCCTACAATGAGCAGTTCTTC. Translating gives CASRGGLAGESYNEQFF.

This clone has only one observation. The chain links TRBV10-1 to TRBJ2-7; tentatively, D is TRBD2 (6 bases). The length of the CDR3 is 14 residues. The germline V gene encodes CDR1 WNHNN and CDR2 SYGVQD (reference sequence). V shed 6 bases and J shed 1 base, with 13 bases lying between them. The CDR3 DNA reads TGCGCCAGCAGCGCCCAAGGACTATCCTACGAGCAGTACTTC. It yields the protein CASSAQGLSYEQYF.

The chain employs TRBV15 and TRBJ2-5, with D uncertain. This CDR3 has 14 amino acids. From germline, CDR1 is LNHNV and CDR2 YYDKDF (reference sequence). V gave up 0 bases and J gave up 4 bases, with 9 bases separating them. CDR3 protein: CATSRDSGGETQYF. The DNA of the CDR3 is TGTGCCACCAGCAGAGATTCGGGTGGAGAGACCCAGTACTTC.

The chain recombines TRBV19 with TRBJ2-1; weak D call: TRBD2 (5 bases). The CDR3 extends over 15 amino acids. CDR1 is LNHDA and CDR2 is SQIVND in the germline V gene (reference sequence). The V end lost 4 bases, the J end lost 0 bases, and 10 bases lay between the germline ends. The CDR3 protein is CASSNRGSSYNEQFF. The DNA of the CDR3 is TGTGCCAGTAGTAATCGGGGTAGCTCCTACAATGAGCAGTTCTTC.

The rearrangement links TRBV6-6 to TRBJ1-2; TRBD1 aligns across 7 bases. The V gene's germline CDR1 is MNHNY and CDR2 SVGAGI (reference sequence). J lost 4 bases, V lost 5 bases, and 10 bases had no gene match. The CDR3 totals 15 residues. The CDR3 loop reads CASSTNLQGSYGYTF. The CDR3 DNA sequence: TGTGCCAGCAGTACCAACCTACAGGGGAGCTATGGCTACACCTTC.

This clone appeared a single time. The CDR3 nucleotides are TGCGCCAGCAGCCAACTAAATACAGGGAACGGACACGAGCAGTACTTC. It yields the protein CASSQLNTGNGHEQYF. The chain employs TRBV5-1 and TRBJ2-7, with a tentative D call TRBD1 (6 bases). Germline CDR1 and CDR2: SGHRS and YFSETQ. The CDR3 contains 16 residues. V shed 4 bases and J shed 5 bases, with 22 bases lying between them.

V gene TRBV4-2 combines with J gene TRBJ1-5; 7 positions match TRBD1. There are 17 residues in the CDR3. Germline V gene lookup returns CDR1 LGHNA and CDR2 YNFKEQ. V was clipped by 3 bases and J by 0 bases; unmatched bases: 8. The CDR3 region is CASSQELQGNSNQPQHF. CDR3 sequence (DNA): TGTGCCAGCAGCCAGGAGTTACAGGGGAATAGCAATCAGCCCCAGCATTTT.

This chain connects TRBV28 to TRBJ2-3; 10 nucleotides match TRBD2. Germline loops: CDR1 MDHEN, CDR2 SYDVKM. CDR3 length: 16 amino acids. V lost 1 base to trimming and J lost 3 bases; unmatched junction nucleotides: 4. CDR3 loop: CASSLFPSGRTDTQYF. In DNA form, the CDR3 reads TGTGCCAGCAGTTTATTCCCTAGCGGGAGAACAGATACGCAGTATTTT. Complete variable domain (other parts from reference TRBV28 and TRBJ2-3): DVKVTQSSRYLVKRTGEKVFLECVQDMDHENMFWYRQDPGLGLRLIYFSYDVKMKEKGDIPEGYSVSREKKERFSLILESASTNQTSMYLCASSLFPSGRTDTQYFGPGTRLTVL.

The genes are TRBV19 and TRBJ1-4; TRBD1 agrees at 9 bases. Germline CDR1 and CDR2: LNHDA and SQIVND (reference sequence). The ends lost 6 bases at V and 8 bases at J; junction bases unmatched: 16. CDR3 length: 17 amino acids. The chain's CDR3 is CASRGTGLRFASEKLFF. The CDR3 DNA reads TGTGCCAGTAGGGGGACAGGGCTACGTTTTGCTTCCGAAAAACTGTTTTTT.

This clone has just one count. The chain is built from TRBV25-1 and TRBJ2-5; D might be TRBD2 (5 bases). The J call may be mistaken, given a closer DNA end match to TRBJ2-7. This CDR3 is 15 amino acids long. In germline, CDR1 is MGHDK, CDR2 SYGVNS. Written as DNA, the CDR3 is TGTGCCAGCAGTGAATATCGGAAAGCGGTGGGCGAGCAGTACTTC. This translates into CASSEYRKAVGEQYF.

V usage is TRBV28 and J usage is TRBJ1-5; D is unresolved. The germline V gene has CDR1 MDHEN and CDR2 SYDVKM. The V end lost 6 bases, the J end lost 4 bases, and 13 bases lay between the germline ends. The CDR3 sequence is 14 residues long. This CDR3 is CASSPPGLNQPQHF. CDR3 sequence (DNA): TGTGCCAGCAGCCCGCCAGGCTTAAATCAGCCCCAGCATTTT.

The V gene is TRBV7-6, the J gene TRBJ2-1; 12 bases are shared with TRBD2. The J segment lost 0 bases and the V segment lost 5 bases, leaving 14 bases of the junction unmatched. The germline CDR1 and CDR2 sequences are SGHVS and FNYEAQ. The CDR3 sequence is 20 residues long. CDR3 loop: CASSIGLAGTSHSSYNEQFF. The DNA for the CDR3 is TGTGCCAGCAGCATCGGACTAGCGGGGACCTCCCACAGCTCCTACAATGAGCAGTTCTTC.

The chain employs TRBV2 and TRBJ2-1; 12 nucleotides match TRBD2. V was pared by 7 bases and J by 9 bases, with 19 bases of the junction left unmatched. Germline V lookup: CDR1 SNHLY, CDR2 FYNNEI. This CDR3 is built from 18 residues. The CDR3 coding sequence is TGTGCCAGCACTCAAAGAACCGTGACTAGCGGGAGAAGAGGTGAGCAGTTCTTC. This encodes CASTQRTVTSGRRGEQFF.

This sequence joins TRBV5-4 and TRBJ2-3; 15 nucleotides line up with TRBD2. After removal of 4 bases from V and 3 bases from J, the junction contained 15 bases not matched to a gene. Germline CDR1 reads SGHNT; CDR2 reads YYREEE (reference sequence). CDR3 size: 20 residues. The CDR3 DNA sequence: TGTGCCAGCAGCGTTCTAAGGGGAGAGGGACTAGCGGGAGGAACAGATACGCAGTATTTT. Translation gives CASSVLRGEGLAGGTDTQYF.